One and the same sample provided the 31 T cell receptor beta chains below, sequenced in a study of T-cell reconstitution after alpha-beta-depleted transplantation in children. Unique molecular identifiers were built into the TCRbeta library. TCRdb independently ran MiXCR on the PCR reads; one entry per CDR3 protein. The sample lists a few hundred thousand distinct CDR3 sequences, about 7% seen once, with 4.5% to 6.5% in the top ten. The specimen was PBMCs, collected before TCRalphabeta/CD19-depleted stem cell transplant. These receptors all come from a boy between 2 and 15 years old with acute lymphoblastic leukemia, due to receive a stem cell transplant.

The chain recombines TRBV15 with TRBJ2-3; TRBD1 is a possible D gene (6 bases). The V gene's germline CDR1 is LNHNV and CDR2 YYDKDF (reference sequence). V shed 0 bases and J shed 3 bases, with 7 bases lying between them. The CDR3 is 14 amino acids. CDR3 nucleotides: TGTGCCACCAGCAGAGACCAGGGGACAGATACGCAGTATTTT. Protein sequence: CATSRDQGTDTQYF.

This clonotype was recorded at least ten times. The chain combines TRBV7-2 with TRBJ1-4; D remains unclear. With 2 bases removed from V and 4 bases from J, the gap between germline ends came to 11 bases. From germline, CDR1 is SGHTA and CDR2 FQGNSA. The CDR3 covers 15 residues. CDR3 DNA: TGTGCCAGCAGCTTAAGAGGGTTCGGTAATGAAAAACTGTTTTTT. Translating gives CASSLRGFGNEKLFF.

This clonotype was counted ten times or more. The chain employs TRBV28 and TRBJ1-2; D unclear. Trimming pared 5 bases from V and 5 bases from J, leaving 15 bases between. Germline values: CDR1 MDHEN, CDR2 SYDVKM. The CDR3 consists of 14 residues. DNA for the CDR3: TGTGCCAGCAGTGATCAGACCGGTTGGTATGGCTACACCTTC. Encoded protein: CASSDQTGWYGYTF.

The J gene is TRBJ2-1, the V gene TRBV3-1; no definite D call. CDR3 length: 13 amino acids. From germline, CDR1 is LGHDT and CDR2 YNNKEL (reference sequence). Deletions cut 0 bases from V and 5 bases from J, with 5 bases between. CDR3 region: CASSQDVDNEQFF. The CDR3 DNA follows: TGTGCCAGCAGCCAAGATGTCGACAATGAGCAGTTCTTC.

This clonotype was detected a few times. The chain couples TRBV5-1 to TRBJ1-2, with 8 bases lining up with TRBD1. Germline V CDR1 and CDR2: SGHRS, YFSETQ. The CDR3 consists of 14 residues. V shed 0 bases and J 3 bases; nucleotides not matched to a gene: 1. The CDR3 DNA reads as TGCGCCAGCAGCTTGGAGACAGGGGACTATGGCTACACCTTC. As protein: CASSLETGDYGYTF.

This clonotype came up many times. The V gene is TRBV28, the J gene TRBJ2-1, with 13 positions matching TRBD2. The germline V gene has CDR1 MDHEN and CDR2 SYDVKM. The CDR3 contains 16 residues. J gave up 0 bases and V 5 bases, and 1 base lay outside the gene matches. The CDR3 DNA sequence: TGTGCCAGCAGTACTAGCGGGGGGGGCTCCTACAATGAGCAGTTCTTC. Translating gives CASSTSGGGSYNEQFF.

This clonotype was detected many times. This chain joins TRBV20-1 and TRBJ2-3, with TRBD2 identical over 8 bases. V gave up 0 bases and J gave up 2 bases; unmatched junction bases: 10. This CDR3 contains 17 residues. CDR1 is DFQATT and CDR2 is SNEGSKA in the germline V gene (reference sequence). The DNA of the CDR3 is TGCAGTGCTAGAGATCGAGGTGGAGCGGGGGTCACAGATACGCAGTATTTT. Its protein is CSARDRGGAGVTDTQYF.

The chain links TRBV20-1 to TRBJ2-5; D is unclear. V shed 1 base and J shed 5 bases, with 11 bases lying between them. The germline V gene encodes CDR1 DFQATT and CDR2 SNEGSKA (reference sequence). This CDR3 region has 13 residues. CDR3 sequence: CSARAGFEETQYF. The DNA of the CDR3 is TGCAGTGCTAGAGCGGGTTTCGAGGAGACCCAGTACTTC.

This clonotype was counted at least ten times. The chain has TRBV15 and TRBJ2-1, with D possibly TRBD2 on 6 matching bases. V lost 0 bases, J lost 4 bases, and 13 bases lay in between. The CDR3 extends over 16 amino acids. The germline V gene has CDR1 LNHNV and CDR2 YYDKDF (reference sequence). CDR3 sequence reads: CATSRDRGANYNEQFF. In nucleotides, the CDR3 is TGTGCCACCAGCAGAGATCGCGGGGCTAATTACAATGAGCAGTTCTTC. The full variable domain, with the rest looked up from reference TRBV15 and TRBJ2-1, is DAMVIQNPRYQVTQFGKPVTLSCSQTLNHNVMYWYQQKSSQAPKLLFHYYDKDFNNEADTPDNFQSRRPNTSFCFLDIRSPGLGDTAMYLCATSRDRGANYNEQFFGPGTRLTVL.

The table lists this clonotype with many counts. CDR3 region: CSGRGVGGPYQFF. In DNA form, the CDR3 reads TGCAGCGGTAGGGGGGTGGGGGGTCCCTACCAGTTCTTC. The V gene is TRBV29-1, the J gene TRBJ2-1, with D perhaps matching TRBD1 or TRBD2 (6 bases each). Deletions cut 7 bases from V and 13 bases from J, with 23 bases between. The CDR3 length is 13 residues. The V gene's germline CDR1 is SQVTM and CDR2 ANQGSEA.

This clonotype came up a few times. The chain joins TRBV18 to TRBJ1-1; weak D call: TRBD1 (6 bases). V was shortened by 4 bases and J by 0 bases, with 15 bases between the two germline ends. Germline CDR1 and CDR2: KGHSH and LQKENI. CDR3 length: 16 amino acids. CDR3 protein: CASSLGRGKMNTEAFF. CDR3 nucleotides: TGTGCCAGCTCACTGGGCAGGGGAAAAATGAACACTGAAGCTTTCTTT.

This clonotype was found a few times. The rearrangement joins TRBV28 to TRBJ2-1, with D maybe TRBD2 (6 bases). This CDR3 is built from 14 residues. Trimming removed 6 bases from V and 13 bases from J, with 22 bases in between. Germline lookup yields CDR1 MDHEN and CDR2 SYDVKM. The CDR3 is CASRPGGSRVDQFF. CDR3 nucleotide sequence: TGTGCCAGCAGGCCCGGGGGTAGTCGGGTGGACCAGTTCTTC.

This clonotype was counted at least ten times. The chain recombines TRBV5-1 with TRBJ2-5; TRBD1 aligns across 7 bases. CDR3 size: 14 residues. V lost 3 bases and J lost 3; bases outside the gene matches: 5. The germline V gene encodes CDR1 SGHRS and CDR2 YFSETQ. The CDR3: CASSWGQGEETQYF. CDR3 DNA sequence: TGCGCCAGCAGCTGGGGCCAGGGGGAAGAGACCCAGTACTTC.

The chain recombines TRBV7-9 with TRBJ1-2; a weak D match, TRBD1 (6 bases). Looked up from germline, CDR1 is SEHNR and CDR2 is FQNEAQ (reference sequence). This CDR3 has 13 amino acids. The ends were cut back, 3 bases at V and 2 bases at J, with 7 bases in the middle. The CDR3 DNA sequence: TGTGCCAGCAGCTTTGGACAGAACTATGGCTACACCTTC. Its protein product is CASSFGQNYGYTF.

Only a few counts were recorded for this clonotype. J is TRBJ2-1 and V is TRBV11-3, with 9 bases lining up with TRBD2. There are 16 residues in the CDR3. The germline CDR1 and CDR2 sequences are SGHNT and YENEEA. The trim removed 5 bases at V and 0 bases at J, leaving 5 bases unmatched. The CDR3 reads CASSRSGRSSYNEQFF. The CDR3 DNA reads TGTGCCAGCAGCCGGAGCGGGAGGAGCTCCTACAATGAGCAGTTCTTC.

This clonotype has only a few counts. The chain is built from TRBV2 and TRBJ2-3; D may match TRBD1 or TRBD2 (5 bases each). V was shortened by 6 bases and J by 6 bases, with 16 bases between the two germline ends. Germline-derived CDR1 and CDR2 are SNHLY and FYNNEI. The length of the CDR3 is 14 residues. The CDR3 DNA follows: TGTGCCAGCAGCGACACCCCGGGACCCGATACGCAGTATTTT. It specifies CASSDTPGPDTQYF.

This clonotype was detected many times. This sequence joins TRBV29-1 and TRBJ1-2, with 8 bases matching TRBD1. The CDR3 is made up of 13 amino acids. J lost 3 bases, V lost 7 bases, and 7 bases had no gene match. The V gene's germline CDR1 is SQVTM and CDR2 ANQGSEA. The CDR3: CSAPSTGDYGYTF. Written as DNA, the CDR3 is TGCAGCGCCCCCTCGACAGGGGACTATGGCTACACCTTC.

This clonotype was seen a few times. The chain has TRBV5-1 and TRBJ2-7; D perhaps matches TRBD2 (5 bases). The CDR3 length is 15 residues. The V end was cut by 4 bases, the J end by 4 bases, with 18 bases between. The germline V gene has CDR1 SGHRS and CDR2 YFSETQ. The CDR3 region has the DNA TGCGCCAGCAGCCCGCAGCGTTCGACGGGATACGAGCAGTACTTC. Its protein product is CASSPQRSTGYEQYF.

This clonotype was observed at least ten times. The rearrangement joins TRBV6-1 to TRBJ2-1, with 8 bases lining up with TRBD2. The CDR3 consists of 15 residues. Per the germline V gene, CDR1 is MNHNS and CDR2 is SASEGT. Trimming took 7 bases from V and 0 from J; bases not matched to a gene: 5. CDR3 residues: CASTISGISYNEQFF. As DNA, the CDR3 is TGTGCCAGCACTATTAGCGGGATCTCCTACAATGAGCAGTTCTTC.

This clonotype was observed many times. V gene TRBV7-9 combines with J gene TRBJ2-5; 7 nucleotides match TRBD1. Germline V CDR1 and CDR2: SEHNR, FQNEAQ (reference sequence). The trim removed 3 bases at V and 1 base at J, leaving 5 bases unmatched. The CDR3 is made up of 15 amino acids. The CDR3 DNA follows: TGTGCCAGCAGCTTTGGGACAGTAATCCAAGAGACCCAGTACTTC. Protein product: CASSFGTVIQETQYF. Together with reference TRBV7-9 and TRBJ2-5, the CDR3 gives the full variable domain: DTGVSQNPRHKITKRGQNVTFRCDPISEHNRLYWYRQTLGQGPEFLTYFQNEAQLEKSRLLSDRFSAERPKGSFSTLEIQRTEQGDSAMYLCASSFGTVIQETQYFGPGTRLLVL.

This clonotype appeared many times. The gene calls are TRBV10-3 and TRBJ2-1; D gene ambiguous. CDR1 and CDR2 from the germline V gene are ENHRY and SYGVKD. CDR3 length: 14 residues. The germline V and J ends were trimmed by 6 bases and 7 bases, with 16 bases remaining between them. CDR3 region: CAISPQGIGNEQFF. In nucleotides, the CDR3 is TGTGCCATCAGCCCCCAAGGAATTGGGAATGAGCAGTTCTTC.

This clonotype was counted ten times or more. The chain carries TRBV3-1 and TRBJ1-6; possible D gene TRBD1, 5 bases. Germline V lookup: CDR1 LGHDT, CDR2 YNNKEL (reference sequence). V was cut by 7 bases and J by 7 bases, with 11 bases left in between. The CDR3 covers 13 residues. The CDR3 reads CASKAAGNSPLHF. DNA for the CDR3: TGTGCCAGCAAGGCGGCAGGGAATTCACCCCTCCACTTT.

V is TRBV3-1 and J is TRBJ2-7; 7 bases align to TRBD1. Germline values: CDR1 LGHDT, CDR2 YNNKEL (reference sequence). The V gene end was trimmed by 0 bases and the J gene end by 0 bases; junction bases not matched to a gene: 2. The CDR3 length is 15 residues. The CDR3 DNA follows: TGTGCCAGCAGCCAAGAAACAGGGGCCTCCTACGAGCAGTACTTC. Its translation: CASSQETGASYEQYF.

A remark on this clonotype: This may stem from a read error, because a much larger clone lies one nucleotide away. CDR3 sequence reads: CASRPQGCNEQFF. The CDR3 bases are TGTGCCAGCAGGCCACAGGGCTGCAATGAGCAGTTCTTC. The genes are TRBV28 and TRBJ2-1; possibly TRBD1 for D (6 bases). From germline, CDR1 is MDHEN and CDR2 SYDVKM. Trimming removed 6 bases from V and 6 bases from J, with 12 bases in between. The CDR3 runs 13 residues.

This clonotype has a count of ten or more. The rearrangement uses TRBV29-1 and TRBJ2-2; TRBD2 might be the D (6 bases). With 2 bases removed from V and 2 bases from J, the gap between germline ends came to 15 bases. CDR1 and CDR2 from the germline V gene are SQVTM and ANQGSEA. This CDR3 region has 16 residues. CDR3 residues: CSVELVSGLNTGELFF. The DNA of the CDR3 is TGCAGCGTTGAATTAGTTAGCGGCCTTAACACCGGGGAGCTGTTTTTT.

This clonotype has a handful of counts. J is TRBJ2-7 and V is TRBV7-9; 9 bases are shared with TRBD1. Per germline, CDR1 SEHNR and CDR2 FQNEAQ (reference sequence). The CDR3 has 15 amino acids. The junction had 8 bases not matched to a gene; V was cut back by 5 bases and J by 3 bases. CDR3 DNA sequence: TGTGCCAGCAGCCCAGCAAGGACAGGGGTCTACGAGCAGTACTTC. It specifies CASSPARTGVYEQYF. The full variable domain, completed using reference TRBV7-9 and TRBJ2-7, is DTGVSQNPRHKITKRGQNVTFRCDPISEHNRLYWYRQTLGQGPEFLTYFQNEAQLEKSRLLSDRFSAERPKGSFSTLEIQRTEQGDSAMYLCASSPARTGVYEQYFGPGTRLTVT.

This clonotype showed up many times. The gene calls are TRBV5-1 and TRBJ2-5, with 7 nucleotides matching TRBD1. CDR1 SGHRS and CDR2 YFSETQ come from the germline V gene. V trimming: 10 bases; J trimming: 7 bases; junction bases outside the gene matches: 13. The CDR3 runs to 13 residues. The CDR3 DNA is TGCGCCCGTGGGACAGATCCCCATGGGACCCAGTACTTC. Translated, it gives CARGTDPHGTQYF.

This clonotype showed up many times. Here the CDR3 DNA reads TGTGCCAGCAGCCACATTGAGAGGGGTGCTAACTATGGCTACACCTTC. It translates to CASSHIERGANYGYTF. This chain connects TRBV5-5 to TRBJ1-2; the D gene is possibly TRBD1 (5 bases). Germline CDR1 is SGHKS and CDR2 is YYEKEE (reference sequence). The CDR3 runs 16 residues. Trimming stripped 4 bases from V and 0 bases from J, with 16 bases between. The full variable domain, rest sourced from reference TRBV5-5 and TRBJ1-2, is DAGVTQSPTHLIKTRGQQVTLRCSPISGHKSVSWYQQVLGQGPQFIFQYYEKEERGRGNFPDRFSARQFPNYSSELNVNALLLGDSALYLCASSHIERGANYGYTFGSGTRLTVV.

There are a few counts of this clonotype. The V gene is TRBV6-5, the J gene TRBJ1-1, with D possibly being TRBD1 (5 bases). This CDR3 has 17 amino acids. V was pared by 0 bases and J by 0 bases, with 14 bases between. Germline CDR1 reads MNHEY; CDR2 reads SVGAGI. This CDR3 is CASSYSTGDFMNTEAFF. The CDR3 region has the DNA TGTGCCAGCAGTTACTCGACGGGGGACTTTATGAACACTGAAGCTTTCTTT.

This clonotype was observed many times. The CDR3 spells CASGPDRGNTEAFF. CDR3 bases: TGTGCCAGCGGCCCGGACAGGGGGAACACTGAAGCTTTCTTT. V and J are TRBV27 and TRBJ1-1; 9 bases are a match to TRBD1. CDR3 length equals 14 residues. After removal of 8 bases from V and 1 base from J, the junction contained 5 bases not matched to a gene. CDR1 MNHEY and CDR2 SMNVEV come from the germline V gene (reference sequence).

This clonotype was counted ten times or more. This chain uses TRBV29-1 with TRBJ2-1; 13 positions agree with TRBD2. This CDR3 region has 17 residues. Germline loops: CDR1 SQVTM, CDR2 ANQGSEA. V shed 7 bases, J shed 0 bases, and the junction held 9 bases outside the gene matches. The chain's CDR3 is CSGGGLAGFNSYNEQFF. In DNA form, the CDR3 reads TGCAGCGGTGGGGGACTAGCGGGATTTAACTCCTACAATGAGCAGTTCTTC.